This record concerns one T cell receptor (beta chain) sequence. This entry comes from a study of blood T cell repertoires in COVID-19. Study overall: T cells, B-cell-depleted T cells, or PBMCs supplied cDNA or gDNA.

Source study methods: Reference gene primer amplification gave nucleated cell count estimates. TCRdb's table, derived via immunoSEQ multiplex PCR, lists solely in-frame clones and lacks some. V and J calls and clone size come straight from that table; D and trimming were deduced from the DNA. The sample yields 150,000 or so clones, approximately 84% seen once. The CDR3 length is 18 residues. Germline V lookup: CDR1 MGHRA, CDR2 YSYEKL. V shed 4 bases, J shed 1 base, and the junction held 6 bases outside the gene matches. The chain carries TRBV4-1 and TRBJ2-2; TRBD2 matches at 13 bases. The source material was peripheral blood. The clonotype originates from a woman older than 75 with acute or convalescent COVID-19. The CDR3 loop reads CASSRVRLAGGNTGELFF. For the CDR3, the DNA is TGCGCCAGCAGCCGAGTTAGACTAGCGGGAGGGAACACCGGGGAGCTGTTTTTT.